These 9 T cell receptor beta chains share one sample of origin, sequenced in a study of T and B cells in COVID-19 patients. BIOMED2 TRB-A/B primer pools were used in multiplex TRB PCR. MiXCR, applied by TCRdb to the multiplex PCR reads, yields one record per CDR3 protein. Of 6,400 or so distinct CDR3 sequences listed, about 25% are singletons. TRB was amplified from around 250-500 ng of blood genomic DNA. Specimen: blood. Source of these receptors: a human donor with active COVID-19.

This sequence joins TRBV7-9 and TRBJ2-7; 9 bases map to TRBD2. The CDR3 totals 15 residues. Germline-derived CDR1 and CDR2 are SEHNR and FQNEAQ (reference sequence). With 3 bases clipped from V and 5 bases from J, the junction kept 8 bases outside the gene matches. This CDR3 reads CASSFLAGPPDEQYF. The CDR3 region has the DNA TGTGCCAGCAGCTTTCTAGCGGGACCTCCCGACGAGCAGTACTTC.

This clonotype has more than one count but fewer than ten. The V call is TRBV12-3 or TRBV12-4, the J call TRBJ2-2; TRBD1 is a possible D gene (5 bases). The V gene lost 7 bases and the J gene lost 5 bases, with 14 bases spanning the gap. The CDR3 has 14 residues. CDR3: CASNLLGETGELFF. Written as DNA, the CDR3 is TGTGCCAGCAACCTCCTAGGGGAAACCGGGGAGCTGTTTTTT.

J is TRBJ2-2 and V is TRBV12-3 or TRBV12-4; 12 nucleotides align to TRBD2. Trimming removed 7 bases from V and 7 bases from J; junction bases left unmatched: 4. The CDR3 is 14 amino acids. CDR3 nucleotides: TGTGCCAGCAAGACTAGCGGGAGATTCGGGGAGCTGTTTTTT. Protein sequence: CASKTSGRFGELFF.

This chain links TRBV11-3 with TRBJ2-1; 13 bases match TRBD2. Trimming cost V 5 bases and J 9 bases; bases outside gene matches: 7. The CDR3 has 15 amino acids. CDR1 is SGHNT, CDR2 YENEEA, per germline. CDR3 DNA sequence: TGTGCCAGCAGCCCCGGACTAGCGGGAGAAGCTGAGCAGTTCTTC. Translation: CASSPGLAGEAEQFF. Filled out from reference TRBV11-3 and TRBJ2-1, the complete variable domain reads EAGVVQSPRYKIIEKKQPVAFWCNPISGHNTLYWYLQNLGQGPELLIRYENEEAVDDSQLPKDRFSAERLKGVDSTLKIQPAELGDSAVYLCASSPGLAGEAEQFFGPGTRLTVL.

There are a few counts of this clonotype. The rearrangement links TRBV28 to TRBJ2-2; 14 bases agree with TRBD2. Germline CDR1 and CDR2: MDHEN and SYDVKM. V gave up 6 bases and J gave up 7 bases; unmatched junction bases: 7. This CDR3 is built from 16 residues. CDR3 sequence: CASRSGLAGVSGELFF. The CDR3 nucleotides read TGTGCCAGCAGGTCGGGACTAGCGGGAGTGAGCGGGGAGCTGTTTTTT.

By its share, this clonotype is medium-sized. The chain's CDR3 is CATSREGDTQYF. CDR3 bases: TGTGCCACCAGCAGAGAGGGGGATACGCAGTATTTT. This rearrangement joins TRBV15 to TRBJ2-3; D gene ambiguous. Looked up from germline, CDR1 is LNHNV and CDR2 is YYDKDF (reference sequence). CDR3 size: 12 residues. V was trimmed by 0 bases and J by 6 bases, leaving 4 bases between them.

This clonotype rates as medium-sized. V is TRBV11-3 and J is TRBJ2-7, with D unclear. Germline V lookup: CDR1 SGHNT, CDR2 YENEEA. Between the trimmed V and J ends, which lost 1 base and 2 bases, there was a span of 6 bases. The CDR3 is made up of 13 amino acids. In nucleotides, the CDR3 is TGTGCCAGCAGCTTAGGCGGACCCTACGAGCAGTACTTC. This translates into CASSLGGPYEQYF.

V and J are TRBV11-3 and TRBJ1-5; possibly TRBD1 for D (6 bases). This CDR3 contains 17 residues. Germline values: CDR1 SGHNT, CDR2 YENEEA. Trimming cost V 3 bases and J 6 bases, with 21 bases left between them. DNA of the CDR3: TGTGCCAGCAGCTTGGGGGGGCGGGACCTGAGGGTTCAGCCCCAGCATTTT. It encodes CASSLGGRDLRVQPQHF.

By frequency in the sample, this clonotype is large. The chain combines TRBV11-3 with TRBJ2-3; either TRBD1 or TRBD2 may fit D (5 bases each). CDR3 length equals 12 residues. Germline assignment: CDR1 SGHNT and CDR2 YENEEA. Trimming removed 6 bases from V and 4 bases from J, with 8 bases in between. In DNA, the CDR3 is TGTGCCAGCAGGGGGACGGCAGATACGCAGTATTTT. Protein sequence: CASRGTADTQYF.